The 2 T cell receptor beta chains reported below all come from one sample, sequenced in a study of blood T cell repertoires in COVID-19. Sequenced by immunoSEQ multiplex PCR; TCRdb stores in-frame clones only, minus some. In the table there are roughly 250,000 clones, about nine tenths of which are singletons. Sequencing input: peripheral blood. The receptor source for this set is a man in his forties who had recovered from COVID-19.

V and J are TRBV6-2 or TRBV6-3 and TRBJ1-1; TRBD1 matches 11 bases. CDR1 MNHEY and CDR2 SVGEGT come from the germline V gene. The CDR3 is made up of 15 amino acids. Trimming took 5 bases from V and 5 from J; bases not matched to a gene: 7. DNA for the CDR3: TGTGCCAGCAGTCGCACCGGGACAGGGGGGACTGAAGCTTTCTTT. Translating it yields CASSRTGTGGTEAFF.

The J gene is TRBJ1-1, the V gene TRBV5-6; 10 bases fit TRBD1. V shed 4 bases, J shed 4 bases, and the junction held 13 bases outside the gene matches. There are 17 residues in the CDR3. From germline, CDR1 is SGHDT and CDR2 YYEEEE. CDR3: CASSPDQYGDRGTEAFF. CDR3 DNA: TGTGCCAGCAGCCCAGACCAATATGGGGACAGGGGCACTGAAGCTTTCTTT. Using reference TRBV5-6 and TRBJ1-1 for the parts outside the CDR3, the full variable domain is DAGVTQSPTHLIKTRGQQVTLRCSPKSGHDTVSWYQQALGQGPQFIFQYYEEEERQRGNFPDRFSGHQFPNYSSELNVNALLLGDSALYLCASSPDQYGDRGTEAFFGQGTRLTVV.